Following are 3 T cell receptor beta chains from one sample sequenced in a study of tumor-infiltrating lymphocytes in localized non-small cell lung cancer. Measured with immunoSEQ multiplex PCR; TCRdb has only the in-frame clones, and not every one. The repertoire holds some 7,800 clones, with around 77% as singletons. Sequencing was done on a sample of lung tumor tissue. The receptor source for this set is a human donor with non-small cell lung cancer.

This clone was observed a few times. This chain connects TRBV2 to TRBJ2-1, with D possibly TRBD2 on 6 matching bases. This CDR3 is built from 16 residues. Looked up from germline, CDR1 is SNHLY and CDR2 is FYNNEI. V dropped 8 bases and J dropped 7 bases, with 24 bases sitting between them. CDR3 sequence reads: CASPTPPGEVVNEQFF. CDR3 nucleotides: TGTGCCAGCCCCACCCCTCCGGGAGAGGTGGTTAATGAGCAGTTCTTC.

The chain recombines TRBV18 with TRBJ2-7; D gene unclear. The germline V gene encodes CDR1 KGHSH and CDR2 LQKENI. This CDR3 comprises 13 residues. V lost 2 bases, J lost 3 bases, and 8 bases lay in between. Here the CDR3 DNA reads TGTGCCAGCTCACCAACGGCGGACTACGAGCAGTACTTC. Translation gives CASSPTADYEQYF.

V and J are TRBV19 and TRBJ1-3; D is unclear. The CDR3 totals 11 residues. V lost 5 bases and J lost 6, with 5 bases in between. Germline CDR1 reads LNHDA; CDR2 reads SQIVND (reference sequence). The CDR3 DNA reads TGTGCCAGTAGTTTGCAAAACACCATATATTTT. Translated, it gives CASSLQNTIYF.